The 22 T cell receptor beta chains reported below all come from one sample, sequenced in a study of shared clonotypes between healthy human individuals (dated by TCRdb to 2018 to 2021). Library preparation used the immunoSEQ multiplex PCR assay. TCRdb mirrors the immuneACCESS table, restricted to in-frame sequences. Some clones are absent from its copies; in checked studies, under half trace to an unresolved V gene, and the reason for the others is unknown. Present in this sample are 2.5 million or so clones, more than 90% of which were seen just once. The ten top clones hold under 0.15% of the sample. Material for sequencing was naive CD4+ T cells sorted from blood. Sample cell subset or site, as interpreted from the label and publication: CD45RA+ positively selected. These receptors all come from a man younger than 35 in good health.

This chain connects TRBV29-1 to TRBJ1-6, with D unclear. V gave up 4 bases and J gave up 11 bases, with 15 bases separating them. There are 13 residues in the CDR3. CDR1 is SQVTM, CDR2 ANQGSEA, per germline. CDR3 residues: CSVGSGPAAPLHF. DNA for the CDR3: TGCAGCGTTGGTTCAGGTCCGGCGGCACCCCTCCACTTT.

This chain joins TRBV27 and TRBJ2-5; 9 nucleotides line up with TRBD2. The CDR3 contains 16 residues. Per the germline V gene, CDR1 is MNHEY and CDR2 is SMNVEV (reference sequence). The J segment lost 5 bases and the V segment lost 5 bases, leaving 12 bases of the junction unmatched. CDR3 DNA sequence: TGTGCCAGCAGTCCTTCACCGGGACTAGCATGGGAGACCCAGTACTTC. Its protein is CASSPSPGLAWETQYF.

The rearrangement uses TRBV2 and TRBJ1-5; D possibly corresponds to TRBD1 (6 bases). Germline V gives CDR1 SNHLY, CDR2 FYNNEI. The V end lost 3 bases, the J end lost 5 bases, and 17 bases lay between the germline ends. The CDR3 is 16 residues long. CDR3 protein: CASSDFYQGSDQPQHF. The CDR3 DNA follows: TGTGCCAGCAGTGATTTTTATCAGGGGAGTGATCAGCCCCAGCATTTT.

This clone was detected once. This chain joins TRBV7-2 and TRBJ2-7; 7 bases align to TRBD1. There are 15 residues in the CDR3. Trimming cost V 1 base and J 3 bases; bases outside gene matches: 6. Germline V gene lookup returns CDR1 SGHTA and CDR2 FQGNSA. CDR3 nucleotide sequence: TGTGCCAGCAGCTTAGGGGGACAGAGAGGCTACGAGCAGTACTTC. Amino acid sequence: CASSLGGQRGYEQYF.

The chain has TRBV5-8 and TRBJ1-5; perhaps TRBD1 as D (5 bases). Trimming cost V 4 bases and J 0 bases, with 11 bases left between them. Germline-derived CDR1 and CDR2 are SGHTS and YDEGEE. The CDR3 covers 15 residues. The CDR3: CASSPGLVSNQPQHF. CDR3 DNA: TGTGCCAGCAGCCCGGGACTCGTTAGCAATCAGCCCCAGCATTTT.

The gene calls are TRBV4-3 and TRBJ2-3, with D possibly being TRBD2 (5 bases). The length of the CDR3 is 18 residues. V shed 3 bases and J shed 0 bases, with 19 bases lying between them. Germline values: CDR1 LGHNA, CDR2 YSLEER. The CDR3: CASSQSTGMGGSTDTQYF. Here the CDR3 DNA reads TGCGCCAGCAGCCAGTCCACCGGGATGGGCGGTAGCACAGATACGCAGTATTTT.

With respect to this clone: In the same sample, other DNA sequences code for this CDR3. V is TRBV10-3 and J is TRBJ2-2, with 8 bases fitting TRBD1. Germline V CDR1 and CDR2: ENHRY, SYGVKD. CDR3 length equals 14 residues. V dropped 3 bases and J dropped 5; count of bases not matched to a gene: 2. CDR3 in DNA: TGTGCCATCAGTGAAAGACAGGGGACCGGGGAGCTGTTTTTT. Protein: CAISERQGTGELFF.

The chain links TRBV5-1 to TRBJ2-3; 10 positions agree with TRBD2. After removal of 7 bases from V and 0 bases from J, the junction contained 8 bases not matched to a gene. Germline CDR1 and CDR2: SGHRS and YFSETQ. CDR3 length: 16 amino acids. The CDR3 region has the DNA TGCGCCAGCGGTCTAGCGGGGGCCTCTAGCACAGATACGCAGTATTTT. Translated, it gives CASGLAGASSTDTQYF. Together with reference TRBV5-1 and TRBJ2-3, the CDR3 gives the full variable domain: KAGVTQTPRYLIKTRGQQVTLSCSPISGHRSVSWYQQTPGQGLQFLFEYFSETQRNKGNFPGRFSGRQFSNSRSEMNVSTLELGDSALYLCASGLAGASSTDTQYFGPGTRLTVL.

Here the CDR3 reads CASSQETGERVYEQYF. Here the CDR3 DNA reads TGCGCCAGCAGCCAAGAGACAGGGGAGCGCGTCTACGAGCAGTACTTC. The genes are TRBV4-3 and TRBJ2-7; TRBD1 matches 8 bases. Trimming removed 0 bases from V and 3 bases from J; junction bases left unmatched: 7. Germline V gives CDR1 LGHNA, CDR2 YSLEER. The CDR3 consists of 16 residues.

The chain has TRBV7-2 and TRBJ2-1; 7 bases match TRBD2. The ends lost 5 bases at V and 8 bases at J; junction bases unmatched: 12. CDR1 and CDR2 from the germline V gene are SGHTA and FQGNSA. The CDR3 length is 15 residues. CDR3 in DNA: TGTGCCAGCAGCGATCAGCAGCGGGATACACATGAGCAGTTCTTC. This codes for CASSDQQRDTHEQFF.

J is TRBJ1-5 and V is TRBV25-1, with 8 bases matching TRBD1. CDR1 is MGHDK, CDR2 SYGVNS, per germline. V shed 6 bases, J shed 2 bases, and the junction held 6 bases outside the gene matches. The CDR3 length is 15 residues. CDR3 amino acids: CASSRWGQGNQPQHF. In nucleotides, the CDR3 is TGTGCCAGCAGCCGCTGGGGACAGGGCAATCAGCCCCAGCATTTT.

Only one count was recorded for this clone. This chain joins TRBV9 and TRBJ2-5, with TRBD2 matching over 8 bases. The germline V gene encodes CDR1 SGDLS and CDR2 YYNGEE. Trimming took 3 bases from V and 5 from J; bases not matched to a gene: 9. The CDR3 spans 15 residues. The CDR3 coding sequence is TGTGCCAGCAGCGGACGGGAGGGGCGTGATGAGACCCAGTACTTC. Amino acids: CASSGREGRDETQYF. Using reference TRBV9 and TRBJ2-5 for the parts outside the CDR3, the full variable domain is DSGVTQTPKHLITATGQRVTLRCSPRSGDLSVYWYQQSLDQGLQFLIQYYNGEERAKGNILERFSAQQFPDLHSELNLSSLELGDSALYFCASSGREGRDETQYFGPGTRLLVL.

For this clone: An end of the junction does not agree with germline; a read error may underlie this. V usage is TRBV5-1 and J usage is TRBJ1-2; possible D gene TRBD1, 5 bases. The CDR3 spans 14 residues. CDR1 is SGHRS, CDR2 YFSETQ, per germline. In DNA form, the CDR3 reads TGCGCCAGCAGGTTGGGGGAGGGCAACTATGGCTACACCTTC. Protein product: CASRLGEGNYGYTF.

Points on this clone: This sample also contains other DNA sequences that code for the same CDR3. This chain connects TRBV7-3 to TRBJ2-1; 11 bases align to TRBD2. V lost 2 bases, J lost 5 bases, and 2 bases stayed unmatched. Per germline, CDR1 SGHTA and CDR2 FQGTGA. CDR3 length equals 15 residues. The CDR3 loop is CASSLLAGGNNEQFF. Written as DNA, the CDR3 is TGTGCCAGCAGCTTACTAGCGGGGGGTAACAATGAGCAGTTCTTC.

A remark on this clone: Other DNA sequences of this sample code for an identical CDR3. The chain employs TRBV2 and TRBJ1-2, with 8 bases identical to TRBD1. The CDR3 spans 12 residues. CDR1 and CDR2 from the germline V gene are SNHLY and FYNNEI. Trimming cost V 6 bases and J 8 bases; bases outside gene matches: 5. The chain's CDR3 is CASRGQGEGYTF. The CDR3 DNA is TGTGCCAGCAGAGGACAGGGAGAGGGCTACACCTTC. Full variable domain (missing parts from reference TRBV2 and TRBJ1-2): EPEVTQTPSHQVTQMGQEVILRCVPISNHLYFYWYRQILGQKVEFLVSFYNNEISEKSEIFDDQFSVERPDGSNFTLKIRSTKLEDSAMYFCASRGQGEGYTFGSGTRLTVV.

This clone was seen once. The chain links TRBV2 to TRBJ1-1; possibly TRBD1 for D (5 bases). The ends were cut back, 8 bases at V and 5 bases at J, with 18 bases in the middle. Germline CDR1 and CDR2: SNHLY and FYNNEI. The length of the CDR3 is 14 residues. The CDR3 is CASLVEEGQTEAFF. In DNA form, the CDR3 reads TGTGCCAGCCTGGTCGAGGAGGGGCAAACTGAAGCTTTCTTT.

The CDR3 sequence: CSVERADRNEQFF. The CDR3 nucleotides read TGCAGCGTTGAACGGGCGGACAGAAATGAGCAGTTCTTC. V gene TRBV29-1 combines with J gene TRBJ2-1; TRBD1 might be the D (6 bases). The CDR3 contains 13 residues. Per germline, CDR1 SQVTM and CDR2 ANQGSEA. Trimming stripped 2 bases from V and 7 bases from J, with 12 bases between.

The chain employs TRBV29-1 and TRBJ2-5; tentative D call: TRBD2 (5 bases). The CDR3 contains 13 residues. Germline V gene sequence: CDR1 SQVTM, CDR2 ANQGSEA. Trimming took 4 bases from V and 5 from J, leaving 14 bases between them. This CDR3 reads CSVASASGETQYF. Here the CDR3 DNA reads TGCAGCGTTGCCAGTGCATCGGGGGAGACCCAGTACTTC.

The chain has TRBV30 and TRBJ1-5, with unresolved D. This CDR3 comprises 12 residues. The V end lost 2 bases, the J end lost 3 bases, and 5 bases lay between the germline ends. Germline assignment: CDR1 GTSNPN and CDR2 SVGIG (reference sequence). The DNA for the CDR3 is TGTGCCTGGAGTAGTTTCAATCAGCCCCAGCATTTT. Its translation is CAWSSFNQPQHF.

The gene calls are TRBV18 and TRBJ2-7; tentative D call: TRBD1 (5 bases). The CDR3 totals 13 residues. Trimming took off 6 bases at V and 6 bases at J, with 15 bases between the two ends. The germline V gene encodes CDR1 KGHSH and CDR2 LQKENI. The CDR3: CASSQPLGAEQYF. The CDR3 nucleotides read TGTGCCAGCTCCCAACCGCTTGGGGCCGAGCAGTACTTC.

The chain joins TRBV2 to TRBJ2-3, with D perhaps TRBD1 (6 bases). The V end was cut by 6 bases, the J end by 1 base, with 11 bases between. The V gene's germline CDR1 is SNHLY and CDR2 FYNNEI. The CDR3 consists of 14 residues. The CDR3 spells CASRGGIGTDTQYF. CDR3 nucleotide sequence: TGTGCCAGCAGAGGGGGAATCGGCACAGATACGCAGTATTTT.

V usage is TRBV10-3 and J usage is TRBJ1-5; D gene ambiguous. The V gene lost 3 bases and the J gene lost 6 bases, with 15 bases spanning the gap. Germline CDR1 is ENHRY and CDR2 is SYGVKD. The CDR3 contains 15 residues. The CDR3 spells CAISEGLAGTQPQHF. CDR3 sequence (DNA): TGTGCCATCAGTGAAGGGTTGGCAGGTACTCAGCCCCAGCATTTT.